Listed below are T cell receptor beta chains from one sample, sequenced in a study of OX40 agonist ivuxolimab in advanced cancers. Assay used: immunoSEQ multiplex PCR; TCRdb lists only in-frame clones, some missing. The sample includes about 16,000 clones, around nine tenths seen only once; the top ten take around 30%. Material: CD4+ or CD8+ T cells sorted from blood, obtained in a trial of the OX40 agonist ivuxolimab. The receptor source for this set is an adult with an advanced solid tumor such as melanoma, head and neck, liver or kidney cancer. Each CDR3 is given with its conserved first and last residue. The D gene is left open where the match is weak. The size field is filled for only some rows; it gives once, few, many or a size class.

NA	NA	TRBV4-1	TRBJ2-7	CASSPRPAPGASEQYF	TGCGCCAGCAGCCCCAGACCTGCTCCGGGAGCTAGCGAGCAGTACTTC
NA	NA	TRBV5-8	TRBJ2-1	CASSSDQGIIGGYNEQFF	TGTGCCAGCAGCTCCGACCAGGGTATCATCGGAGGATACAATGAGCAGTTCTTC
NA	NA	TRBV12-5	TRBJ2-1	CASGFPSGGPGDEQFF	TGTGCTAGTGGTTTCCCCTCTGGCGGGCCCGGGGATGAGCAGTTCTTC
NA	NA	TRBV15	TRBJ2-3	CATSVSGPTSTDTQYF	TGTGCCACCAGCGTAAGCGGTCCAACTAGCACAGATACGCAGTATTTT
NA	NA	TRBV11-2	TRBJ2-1	CASSFGPGTRNEQFF	TGTGCCAGCAGCTTTGGCCCCGGTACCCGCAATGAGCAGTTCTTC
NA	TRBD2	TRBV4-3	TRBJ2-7	CASSQDPSGDTYEQYF	TGCGCCAGCAGCCAAGATCCTAGCGGGGATACCTACGAGCAGTACTTC
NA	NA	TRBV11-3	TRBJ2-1	CASSLWDSTNEQFF	TGTGCCAGCAGCTTATGGGACTCTACGAATGAGCAGTTCTTC
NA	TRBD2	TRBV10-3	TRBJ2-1	CAISPTSGDYNEQFF	TGTGCCATCAGCCCTACTAGCGGAGATTACAATGAGCAGTTCTTC
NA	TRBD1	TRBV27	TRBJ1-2	CASSFYRDSGGYTF	TGTGCCAGCAGTTTCTACCGGGACAGTGGGGGCTACACCTTC
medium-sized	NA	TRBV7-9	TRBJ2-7	CASSSYPTQSGSYEQYF	TGTGCCAGCAGCTCATACCCAACCCAATCAGGGTCCTACGAGCAGTACTTC
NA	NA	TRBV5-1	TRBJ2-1	CASSLDFTSYNEQFF	TGCGCCAGCAGCTTGGACTTCACCTCCTACAATGAGCAGTTCTTC
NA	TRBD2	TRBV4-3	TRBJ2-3	CASSQGPVAGVEDTDTQYF	TGCGCCAGCAGCCAAGGACCGGTAGCGGGAGTGGAGGACACAGATACGCAGTATTTT
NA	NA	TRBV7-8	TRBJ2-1	CASSEQALSSYNEQFF	TGTGCCAGCAGCGAGCAAGCCCTGAGCTCCTACAATGAGCAGTTCTTC
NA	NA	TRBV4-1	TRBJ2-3	CASSQDLVTDTQYF	TGCGCCAGCAGCCAAGATCTGGTCACAGATACGCAGTATTTT
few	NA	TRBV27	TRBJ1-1	CASKVGNTEAFF	TGTGCCAGCAAAGTTGGGAACACTGAAGCTTTCTTT
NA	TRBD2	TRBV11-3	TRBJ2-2	CASSLTRFLAGVGELFF	TGTGCCAGCAGCTTAACAAGATTCCTAGCGGGAGTAGGGGAGCTGTTTTTT
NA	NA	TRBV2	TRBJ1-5	CASSLGRDNQPQHF	TGTGCCAGCAGCTTGGGGAGGGACAATCAGCCCCAGCATTTT
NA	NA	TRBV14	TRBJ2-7	CASSQDAGYEQYF	TGTGCCAGCAGCCAAGATGCGGGATACGAGCAGTACTTC
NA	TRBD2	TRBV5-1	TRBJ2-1	CASSLGSGSNEQFF	TGCGCCAGCAGCTTGGGTAGCGGGAGCAATGAGCAGTTCTTC
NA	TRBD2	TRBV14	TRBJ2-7	CASSLTSGGYEQYF	TGTGCCAGCAGCCTGACTAGCGGAGGTTACGAGCAGTACTTC
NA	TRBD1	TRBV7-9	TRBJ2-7	CASSLGQGFYEQYF	TGTGCCAGCAGCTTGGGACAGGGATTCTACGAGCAGTACTTC
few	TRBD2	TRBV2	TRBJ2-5	CASSATSHPTQYF	TGTGCCAGCAGCGCGACTAGCCATCCGACCCAGTACTTC
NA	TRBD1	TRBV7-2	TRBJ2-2	CASSARTGNTGELFF	TGTGCCAGCAGCGCAAGGACAGGGAACACCGGGGAGCTGTTTTTT
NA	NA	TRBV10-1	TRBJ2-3	CASSQTRTDTQYF	TGCGCCAGCAGCCAAACCAGAACGGATACGCAGTATTTT
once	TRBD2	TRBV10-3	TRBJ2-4	CAISEPTSGRALDKNIQYF	TGTGCCATCAGTGAGCCGACTAGCGGGAGGGCCCTGGACAAAAACATTCAGTACTTC
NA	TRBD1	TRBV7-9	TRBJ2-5	CASSLTGKETQYF	TGTGCCAGCAGCTTGACAGGGAAAGAGACCCAGTACTTC
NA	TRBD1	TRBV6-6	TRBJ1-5	CASRSGDRGNQPQHF	TGTGCCAGCAGATCCGGAGACAGGGGGAATCAGCCCCAGCATTTT
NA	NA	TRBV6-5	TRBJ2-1	CASRWSSYNEQFF	TGTGCCAGCAGGTGGAGCTCGTACAATGAGCAGTTCTTC
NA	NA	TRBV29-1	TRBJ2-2	CSGEGNGELFF	TGCAGCGGAGAGGGGAATGGGGAGCTGTTTTTT
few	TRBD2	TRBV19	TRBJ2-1	CASLNTSGAYNEQFF	TGTGCCAGCCTTAATACTAGCGGGGCCTACAATGAGCAGTTCTTC
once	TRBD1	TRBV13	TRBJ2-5	CASSSNDRGQETQYF	TGTGCCAGCAGCTCCAACGACAGGGGGCAGGAGACCCAGTACTTC
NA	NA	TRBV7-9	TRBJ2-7	CASSLDGISYEQYF	TGTGCCAGCAGCTTAGACGGCATCTCCTACGAGCAGTACTTC
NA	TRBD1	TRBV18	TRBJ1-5	CASSPGDRAFWPQHF	TGTGCCAGCTCACCGGGGGACAGAGCCTTTTGGCCCCAGCATTTT
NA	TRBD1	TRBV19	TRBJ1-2	CASSTRYGTGELNGYTF	TGTGCCAGTAGTACCCGTTATGGGACAGGCGAACTTAATGGCTACACCTTC
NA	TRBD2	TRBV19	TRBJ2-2	CATTGLEYGELFF	TGTGCTACTACGGGACTAGAGTACGGGGAGCTGTTTTTT
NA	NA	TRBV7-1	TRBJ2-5	CASSVPWESGLQETQYF	TGTGCCAGCAGCGTTCCTTGGGAAAGCGGGTTACAAGAGACCCAGTACTTC
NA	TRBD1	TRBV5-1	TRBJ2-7	CASSSTGGDEQYF	TGCGCCAGCAGCAGTACAGGGGGCGACGAGCAGTACTTC
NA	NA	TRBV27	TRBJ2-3	CASSLSGISTDTQYF	TGTGCCAGCAGTTTATCGGGGATTAGCACAGATACGCAGTATTTT
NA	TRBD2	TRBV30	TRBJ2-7	CAFTLGAGVHEQYF	TGTGCCTTCACGCTCGGAGCGGGAGTCCACGAGCAGTACTTC
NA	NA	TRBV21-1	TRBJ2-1	CASRAGASSYNEQFF	TGTGCCAGCAGAGCAGGGGCGAGCTCCTACAATGAGCAGTTCTTC
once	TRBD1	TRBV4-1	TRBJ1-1	CASSQDGPGGTEAFF	TGCGCCAGCAGCCAAGATGGCCCAGGGGGTACTGAAGCTTTCTTT
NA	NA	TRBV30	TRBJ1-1	CAWTDNTEAFF	TGTGCCTGGACGGATAACACTGAAGCTTTCTTT
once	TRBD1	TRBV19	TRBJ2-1	CASIGGAAMNEQFF	TGTGCCAGCATAGGGGGCGCGGCGATGAATGAGCAGTTCTTC
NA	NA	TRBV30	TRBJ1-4	CASEGTNEKLFF	TGTGCCTCGGAGGGCACTAATGAAAAACTGTTTTTT
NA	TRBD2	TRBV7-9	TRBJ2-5	CASSLARGEGEETQYF	TGTGCCAGCAGCTTAGCGCGGGGGGAAGGGGAAGAGACCCAGTACTTC
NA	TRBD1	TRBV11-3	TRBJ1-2	CASSPRDRVNGYTF	TGTGCCAGCAGCCCGAGGGACAGGGTTAATGGCTACACCTTC
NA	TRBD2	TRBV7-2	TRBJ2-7	CASSSREERDYEQYF	TGTGCCAGCAGCTCCCGGGAGGAGCGGGATTACGAGCAGTACTTC
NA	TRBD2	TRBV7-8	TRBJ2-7	CASKLVLAGDEQYF	TGTGCCAGCAAGTTGGTGCTAGCGGGCGACGAGCAGTACTTC
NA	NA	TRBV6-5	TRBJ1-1	CASSYRDGHTEAFF	TGTGCCAGCAGTTACCGGGACGGCCATACTGAAGCTTTCTTT
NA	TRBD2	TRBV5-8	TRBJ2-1	CASSPSPLAGEQFF	TGTGCCAGCAGCCCTTCCCCCTTAGCGGGAGAGCAGTTCTTC
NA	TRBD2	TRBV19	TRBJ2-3	CASSIDSSGFNTDTQYF	TGTGCCAGTAGTATAGATTCTAGCGGGTTCAACACAGATACGCAGTATTTT
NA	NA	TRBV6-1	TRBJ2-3	CASSEGVGGAMGTDTQYF	TGTGCCAGCAGTGAAGGTGTAGGGGGGGCCATGGGGACAGATACGCAGTATTTT
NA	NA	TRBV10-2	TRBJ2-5	CASSEPAGETQYF	TGCGCCAGCAGTGAGCCGGCCGGAGAGACCCAGTACTTC
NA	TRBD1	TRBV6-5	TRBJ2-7	CASSYQRDRVVYEQYF	TGTGCCAGCAGTTACCAACGGGACAGGGTGGTCTACGAGCAGTACTTC
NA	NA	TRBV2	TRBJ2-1	CASSSGTINTYNEQFF	TGTGCCAGCAGTTCCGGGACAATTAACACCTACAATGAGCAGTTCTTC
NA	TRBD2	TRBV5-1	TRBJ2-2	CASSLGLAELTGELFF	TGCGCCAGCAGCTTGGGGCTAGCGGAACTTACCGGGGAGCTGTTTTTT
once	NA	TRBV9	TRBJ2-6	CASNGVGFSGANVLTF	TGTGCCAGCAACGGGGTGGGTTTTTCTGGGGCCAACGTCCTGACTTTC
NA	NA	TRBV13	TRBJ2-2	CASSPPSPTGLAGELFF	TGTGCCAGCAGCCCACCTAGCCCGACAGGTTTGGCCGGGGAGCTGTTTTTT